A single T cell receptor beta chain is shown here with its context. The sample is drawn from a study of OX40 agonist ivuxolimab in advanced cancers. TCRdb's copy holds only in-frame clones and misses some; the assay was immunoSEQ multiplex PCR. The sample holds 35,000 or so clones, approximately 80% seen once. The V end was cut by 2 bases, the J end by 3 bases, with 13 bases between. CDR1 MNHEY and CDR2 SMNVEV come from the germline V gene (reference sequence). The CDR3 sequence is 15 residues long. The source material was CD4+ or CD8+ T cells sorted from blood, sampled in a trial of the OX40 agonist ivuxolimab. The source is an adult with an advanced solid tumor such as melanoma, head and neck, liver or kidney cancer. This chain uses TRBV27 with TRBJ1-1, with D unresolved. DNA for the CDR3: TGTGCCAGCAGTTTAATAGCCGGCGGGGACACTGAAGCTTTCTTT. Protein sequence: CASSLIAGGDTEAFF.